Each of the 26 T cell receptor beta chains below was sequenced from the same sample in a study of cytomegalovirus exposure and HLA in healthy donors (dated by TCRdb to about 2017). Library preparation employed the immunoSEQ multiplex PCR assay. A mixture of 60 forward primers for TCR Vbeta segments and 13 reverse primers for TCR Jbeta segments was used in the multiplex PCR. Entries here come from immuneACCESS through TCRdb and include only in-frame sequences with V and J called. Some clones fail to appear in such tables; in the studies checked, an unresolved V gene covers under half of the shortfall, and the cause of the remainder is unknown. For this sample there are 95,000 to 150,000 clones; 66% appear just once. More than 1.5% of the sample goes to the ten largest clones. The sequencing sample was made of PBMCs. These TCRs come from a man between 18 and 35 years old in good health and CMV-seronegative.

This rearrangement joins TRBV6-1 to TRBJ2-3, with a possible D match to TRBD1 (6 bases). This CDR3 spans 15 amino acids. With 2 bases removed from V and 4 bases from J, the gap between germline ends came to 13 bases. From germline, CDR1 is MNHNS and CDR2 SASEGT. This CDR3 reads CASSESTGPPDTQYF. CDR3 bases: TGTGCCAGCAGTGAATCAACAGGGCCCCCAGATACGCAGTATTTT.

This clone showed up just a few times. V is TRBV30 and J is TRBJ1-2; a weak D match, TRBD1 (6 bases). CDR1 and CDR2 (germline): GTSNPN, SVGIG (reference sequence). The V gene lost 5 bases and the J gene lost 7 bases, with 8 bases spanning the gap. The CDR3 is made up of 10 amino acids. The CDR3 spells CAWRGGGYTF. CDR3 nucleotide sequence: TGTGCCTGGCGAGGGGGTGGCTACACCTTC.

The chain carries TRBV19 and TRBJ1-4; tentatively, D is TRBD1 (6 bases). The CDR3 is 14 residues long. The germline CDR1 and CDR2 sequences are LNHDA and SQIVND (reference sequence). Trimming took off 4 bases at V and 6 bases at J, with 12 bases between the two ends. CDR3 nucleotides: TGTGCCAGTAGTACCGGGACAAGCGATGAAAAACTGTTTTTT. Amino acid sequence: CASSTGTSDEKLFF. Complete variable domain (other parts from reference TRBV19 and TRBJ1-4): DGGITQSPKYLFRKEGQNVTLSCEQNLNHDAMYWYRQDPGQGLRLIYYSQIVNDFQKGDIAEGYSVSREKKESFPLTVTSAQKNPTAFYLCASSTGTSDEKLFFGSGTQLSVL.

V and J are TRBV29-1 and TRBJ1-3, with D possibly TRBD1 on 5 matching bases. The germline V and J ends were trimmed by 7 bases and 3 bases, with 13 bases remaining between them. The germline V gene encodes CDR1 SQVTM and CDR2 ANQGSEA. The CDR3 sequence is 13 residues long. CDR3 bases: TGCAGCGCGTCGGGGGGGGGTGGAAACACCATATATTTT. Encoded protein: CSASGGGGNTIYF.

CDR3 DNA sequence: TGTGCCAGCAGTTCCCGGGGGGCATATAATGAAAAACTGTTTTTT. It encodes CASSSRGAYNEKLFF. The rearrangement links TRBV6-5 to TRBJ1-4; D is possibly TRBD1 (6 bases). Germline V gives CDR1 MNHEY, CDR2 SVGAGI. V was cut by 4 bases and J by 4 bases, with 13 bases left in between. CDR3 length: 15 residues.

The chain links TRBV11-3 to TRBJ2-7; TRBD2 is a possible D gene (5 bases). Germline values: CDR1 SGHNT, CDR2 YENEEA. V lost 2 bases to trimming and J lost 7 bases, with 15 bases between them. The CDR3 has 14 residues. The CDR3 protein is CASSLSLGMGEQYF. CDR3 nucleotides: TGTGCCAGCAGCTTAAGCCTCGGGATGGGGGAGCAGTACTTC.

The rearrangement uses TRBV14 and TRBJ2-7; 8 nucleotides match TRBD1. CDR3 length equals 17 residues. The ends lost 1 base at V and 5 bases at J; junction bases unmatched: 13. Germline V gene lookup returns CDR1 SGHDN and CDR2 FVKESK. The CDR3 nucleotides are TGTGCCAGCAGCCAAGTAAGGGGGTTAGGGACAGGCAACGAGCAGTACTTC. Protein product: CASSQVRGLGTGNEQYF. Full variable domain (remainder filled in from reference TRBV14 and TRBJ2-7): EAGVTQFPSHSVIEKGQTVTLRCDPISGHDNLYWYRRVMGKEIKFLLHFVKESKQDESGMPNNRFLAERTGGTYSTLKVQPAELEDSGVYFCASSQVRGLGTGNEQYFGPGTRLTVT.

This chain links TRBV2 with TRBJ1-1; TRBD1 aligns across 7 bases. V shed 3 bases and J 4 bases; nucleotides not matched to a gene: 8. CDR1 and CDR2 (germline): SNHLY, FYNNEI. The CDR3 contains 15 residues. CDR3 sequence (DNA): TGTGCCAGCAGTGATAGGACAGGCCGCATCACTGAAGCTTTCTTT. Amino acid sequence: CASSDRTGRITEAFF.

The chain employs TRBV27 and TRBJ2-1, with 7 positions matching TRBD2. This CDR3 spans 15 amino acids. Germline V lookup: CDR1 MNHEY, CDR2 SMNVEV (reference sequence). With 8 bases clipped from V and 6 bases from J, the junction kept 13 bases outside the gene matches. This CDR3 is CASGVAGAFPNEQFF. CDR3 sequence (DNA): TGTGCCAGCGGGGTGGCGGGAGCGTTTCCCAATGAGCAGTTCTTC.

The chain links TRBV19 to TRBJ2-7; D is ambiguous. The CDR3 is 14 residues long. Trimming removed 3 bases from V and 0 bases from J, with 9 bases in between. CDR1 and CDR2 from the germline V gene are LNHDA and SQIVND (reference sequence). The CDR3 sequence: CASSIRISSYEQYF. The CDR3 DNA reads as TGTGCCAGTAGTATTCGAATTAGCTCCTACGAGCAGTACTTC. The whole variable domain, remainder taken from reference TRBV19 and TRBJ2-7, is DGGITQSPKYLFRKEGQNVTLSCEQNLNHDAMYWYRQDPGQGLRLIYYSQIVNDFQKGDIAEGYSVSREKKESFPLTVTSAQKNPTAFYLCASSIRISSYEQYFGPGTRLTVT.

J is TRBJ2-1 and V is TRBV5-1; 15 bases map to TRBD2. Trimming took 5 bases from V and 8 from J; bases not matched to a gene: 11. CDR1 is SGHRS and CDR2 is YFSETQ in the germline V gene. The CDR3 contains 17 residues. The CDR3 here is CASSYGLAGGPSDEQFF. CDR3 coding DNA: TGCGCCAGCAGTTACGGACTAGCGGGAGGGCCAAGTGATGAGCAGTTCTTC.

The chain is built from TRBV19 and TRBJ2-6; D is unresolved. V lost 7 bases and J lost 0, with 13 bases in between. Germline lookup yields CDR1 LNHDA and CDR2 SQIVND (reference sequence). CDR3 length equals 16 residues. CDR3 in amino acids: CASTIAHISGANVLTF. The CDR3 region has the DNA TGTGCCAGTACCATCGCACATATCTCTGGGGCCAACGTCCTGACTTTC.

This chain connects TRBV5-1 to TRBJ2-7; a weak D match, TRBD1 (6 bases). The CDR3 length is 14 residues. Germline V lookup: CDR1 SGHRS, CDR2 YFSETQ. The germline V and J ends were trimmed by 0 bases and 3 bases, with 10 bases remaining between them. The CDR3 nucleotides read TGCGCCAGCAGCTTGGATTACAGGGACTACGAGCAGTACTTC. As protein: CASSLDYRDYEQYF.

The rearrangement uses TRBV18 and TRBJ1-3; 7 positions agree with TRBD1. The germline V gene encodes CDR1 KGHSH and CDR2 LQKENI. With V trimmed by 5 bases and J by 0 bases, 10 bases remained unmatched. The CDR3 is 17 amino acids. CDR3 sequence reads: CASSTYRGGSSGNTIYF. CDR3 DNA sequence: TGTGCCAGCTCAACGTACAGGGGAGGTAGCTCTGGAAACACCATATATTTT.

The genes are TRBV29-1 and TRBJ2-3; D perhaps matches TRBD2 (7 bases). The CDR3 has 15 amino acids. V lost 7 bases to trimming and J lost 4 bases, with 21 bases between them. Germline V gene sequence: CDR1 SQVTM, CDR2 ANQGSEA. CDR3 region: CSGTPARGGPDTQYF. CDR3 bases: TGCAGCGGGACGCCGGCCAGGGGAGGGCCAGATACGCAGTATTTT.

The chain combines TRBV7-9 with TRBJ2-7; 8 positions agree with TRBD1. The CDR3 has 16 amino acids. The germline V gene encodes CDR1 SEHNR and CDR2 FQNEAQ (reference sequence). The J segment lost 3 bases and the V segment lost 5 bases, leaving 12 bases of the junction unmatched. DNA for the CDR3: TGTGCCAGCAGCGGGCCATCGGGACAGGTCCGCTACGAGCAGTACTTC. Its translation: CASSGPSGQVRYEQYF.

A few counts support this clone. The chain employs TRBV5-6 and TRBJ2-3, with 10 bases that match TRBD2. V shed 1 base, J shed 4 bases, and the junction held 9 bases outside the gene matches. The CDR3 is 17 residues long. Germline values: CDR1 SGHDT, CDR2 YYEEEE. The CDR3 region is CASSLSVRLAGSDTQYF. The CDR3 nucleotides are TGTGCCAGCAGCTTGAGCGTCCGACTAGCGGGTTCAGATACGCAGTATTTT. Full variable domain (remainder filled in from reference TRBV5-6 and TRBJ2-3): DAGVTQSPTHLIKTRGQQVTLRCSPKSGHDTVSWYQQALGQGPQFIFQYYEEEERQRGNFPDRFSGHQFPNYSSELNVNALLLGDSALYLCASSLSVRLAGSDTQYFGPGTRLTVL.

The V and J genes are TRBV29-1 and TRBJ2-5, with D possibly being TRBD2 (6 bases). The CDR3 extends over 11 amino acids. The germline V and J ends were trimmed by 4 bases and 4 bases, with 7 bases remaining between them. Per germline, CDR1 SQVTM and CDR2 ANQGSEA. CDR3 loop: CSVVGGETQYF. CDR3 nucleotides: TGCAGCGTTGTGGGGGGAGAGACCCAGTACTTC.

This chain links TRBV5-1 with TRBJ2-1, with 9 bases matching TRBD1. The CDR3 totals 16 residues. Germline V gene lookup returns CDR1 SGHRS and CDR2 YFSETQ. V lost 2 bases to trimming and J lost 7 bases; unmatched junction nucleotides: 10. The CDR3 DNA reads TGCGCCAGCAGCTTTGGGGGGGGGACAGGGCGAAATGAGCAGTTCTTC. Its protein product is CASSFGGGTGRNEQFF.

The chain carries TRBV5-8 and TRBJ2-3; 9 nucleotides agree with TRBD2. Germline V gene lookup returns CDR1 SGHTS and CDR2 YDEGEE. V lost 0 bases and J lost 3; bases outside the gene matches: 8. CDR3 size: 17 residues. The CDR3 here is CASSLETAGGYTDTQYF. The CDR3 bases are TGTGCCAGCAGCTTGGAGACGGCGGGAGGGTATACAGATACGCAGTATTTT.

The rearrangement links TRBV7-9 to TRBJ2-5; 8 bases match TRBD2. The CDR3 length is 14 residues. From germline, CDR1 is SEHNR and CDR2 FQNEAQ (reference sequence). The J segment lost 0 bases and the V segment lost 8 bases, leaving 5 bases of the junction unmatched. Here the CDR3 reads CASGSGMYQETQYF. The CDR3 DNA sequence: TGTGCCAGCGGTAGCGGGATGTACCAAGAGACCCAGTACTTC.

This chain links TRBV9 with TRBJ1-2, with 11 nucleotides matching TRBD1. With V trimmed by 3 bases and J by 6 bases, 10 bases remained unmatched. The CDR3 extends over 16 amino acids. In germline, CDR1 is SGDLS, CDR2 YYNGEE. In nucleotides, the CDR3 is TGTGCCAGCAGCGCACCCGGGACAGGGGGACGACATGGCTACACCTTC. Translation gives CASSAPGTGGRHGYTF.

This rearrangement joins TRBV28 to TRBJ2-1, with 12 bases aligning to TRBD1. The CDR3 consists of 14 residues. CDR1 is MDHEN, CDR2 SYDVKM, per germline. The V and J ends lost 2 bases and 10 bases, in that order; junction bases with no gene match: 3. CDR3 coding DNA: TGTGCCAGCAGTTTAGGGACAGGGGGCATGGAGCAGTTCTTC. This translates into CASSLGTGGMEQFF.

V and J are TRBV6-5 and TRBJ2-7, with 10 bases identical to TRBD1. The germline V gene has CDR1 MNHEY and CDR2 SVGAGI. The CDR3 covers 14 residues. V shed 5 bases, J shed 4 bases, and the junction held 5 bases outside the gene matches. CDR3 in amino acids: CASSRDRGSYEQYF. CDR3 nucleotides: TGTGCCAGCAGTAGGGACAGGGGATCATACGAGCAGTACTTC.

This rearrangement joins TRBV10-3 to TRBJ1-2; the match to TRBD1 covers 10 bases. The ends lost 11 bases at V and 2 bases at J; junction bases unmatched: 5. The CDR3 sequence is 13 residues long. The V gene's germline CDR1 is ENHRY and CDR2 SYGVKD. The CDR3 DNA is TGTGCCTCGACGGGACAGGGGAACTATGGCTACACCTTC. This encodes CASTGQGNYGYTF.

The genes are TRBV11-2 and TRBJ2-7, with TRBD2 as a possible D gene (7 bases). CDR1 is SGHAT and CDR2 is FQNNGV in the germline V gene. The CDR3 is made up of 14 amino acids. V lost 1 base to trimming and J lost 5 bases, with 12 bases between them. CDR3 sequence: CASSLGRGLDEQYF. For the CDR3, the DNA is TGTGCCAGCAGCTTAGGGCGGGGGCTGGACGAGCAGTACTTC.